Each of the 6 T cell receptor beta chains below was sequenced from the same sample in a study of cytomegalovirus exposure and HLA in healthy donors. The PCR was carried out with 60 Vbeta primers and 13 Jbeta primers. Assay used: immunoSEQ multiplex PCR; TCRdb lists only in-frame clones, some missing. The table shows 160,000 or so clones, with roughly 79% occurring only once. The sequenced material came from PBMCs. These TCRs come from a woman aged 40-49 years in good health and CMV-seronegative.

V usage is TRBV7-9 and J usage is TRBJ1-1; D not resolved. Deletions cut 0 bases from V and 1 base from J, with 6 bases between. The germline CDR1 and CDR2 sequences are SEHNR and FQNEAQ (reference sequence). The CDR3 spans 14 residues. In nucleotides, the CDR3 is TGTGCCAGCAGCTTAGCGTCGAGGAACACTGAAGCTTTCTTT. Its translation: CASSLASRNTEAFF.

The chain carries TRBV15 and TRBJ2-3; D possibly corresponds to TRBD1 (6 bases). The V end was cut by 8 bases, the J end by 3 bases, with 12 bases between. Germline CDR1 reads LNHNV; CDR2 reads YYDKDF (reference sequence). The length of the CDR3 is 13 residues. In nucleotides, the CDR3 is TGTGCCACCGGGCCCACAGGGACAGATACGCAGTATTTT. It is translated as CATGPTGTDTQYF.

This clone was detected once. The rearrangement joins TRBV9 to TRBJ2-3; possible D gene TRBD2, 5 bases. Trimming cost V 0 bases and J 3 bases, with 11 bases left between them. Per the germline V gene, CDR1 is SGDLS and CDR2 is YYNGEE. The CDR3 has 15 residues. CDR3 coding DNA: TGTGCCAGCAGCGTAGGGGGAGTGTGGACAGATACGCAGTATTTT. As protein: CASSVGGVWTDTQYF.

V usage is TRBV7-8 and J usage is TRBJ2-7; D is perhaps TRBD2 (7 bases). Trimming left V 3 bases short and J 2 bases short, with 20 bases between. This CDR3 is 17 amino acids long. Germline V gene data show CDR1 as SGHVS and CDR2 as FQNEAQ. The CDR3 loop reads CASSFGGALSQAYEQYF. In DNA, the CDR3 is TGTGCCAGCAGCTTTGGGGGGGCACTTAGCCAAGCCTACGAGCAGTACTTC. Using reference TRBV7-8 and TRBJ2-7 for the parts outside the CDR3, the full variable domain is GAGVSQSPRYKVAKRGQDVALRCDPISGHVSLFWYQQALGQGPEFLTYFQNEAQLDKSGLPSDRFFAERPEGSVSTLKIQRTQQEDSAVYLCASSFGGALSQAYEQYFGPGTRLTVT.

V gene TRBV7-2 combines with J gene TRBJ1-1, with D possibly matching TRBD1 (5 bases). Germline loops: CDR1 SGHTA, CDR2 FQGNSA. Trimming left V 1 base short and J 13 bases short, with 22 bases between. The CDR3 is 15 residues long. The CDR3 DNA follows: TGTGCCAGCAGCTTAGACCGGGGACGGTCTGGAGGGAATTTCTTT. Protein product: CASSLDRGRSGGNFF.

A word on this clone: The sample holds other DNA sequences that translate to the same CDR3. This rearrangement joins TRBV29-1 to TRBJ1-2, with 10 bases lining up with TRBD1. V lost 6 bases to trimming and J lost 7 bases; unmatched junction nucleotides: 2. Germline assignment: CDR1 SQVTM and CDR2 ANQGSEA. The CDR3 spans 11 residues. The CDR3, as DNA: TGCAGCGTGGGACAGGGGTTTGGCTACACCTTC. This sequence encodes CSVGQGFGYTF.